This TCR beta chain was obtained from a study of graft-versus-host responses after intestinal transplantation (dated by TCRdb to the early 2020s). For the study in its entirety: Multivisceral, liver-intestinal, or isolated intestinal transplants were received by the recipients. Every recipient was given anti-thymocyte globulin induction, followed by 2 to 4 years of maintenance tacrolimus and steroids. After intestinal transplantation, graft-versus-host and host-versus-graft alloreactive T cell clones in the graft, circulation and bone marrow were tracked using bulk TCR-beta CDR3 sequencing. Alloreactive clones were identified by sequencing pre-transplant mixed lymphocyte reaction products and comparing these products with unstimulated pre-transplant donor and recipient T cells. The cohort enrolled about two dozen intestinal transplant recipients including one retransplant, and a few patients lacking pretransplant specimens were excluded. Donor T cell macrochimerism was defined as a peak of at least 4% donor T cells among recipient peripheral blood mononuclear cells. Instead of going to the commercial service, samples from a few later patients were sequenced in-house on an Illumina MiSeq and processed with MiXCR.

Points on this clone: It lacks a known antigen. The sample holds no much larger clone one base away, and base qualities are not on file.

Findings and caveats that apply to the study as a whole: In the allografts of patients with donor T cell macrochimerism, GvH to HvG T cell clonal ratios were high. GvH clones turned up in recipient bone marrow, with some appearing earlier in ileal mucosa or blood, a pattern consistent with an intestinal mucosal origin. Early after transplant, declines in HvG clones were associated with peak levels of circulating GvH clones. The conclusions were limited by the relatively low number and heterogeneity of the intestinal transplant patients.

The library came from the immunoSEQ multiplex PCR assay. Adaptive Biotechnologies carried out high-throughput TCR-beta CDR3 sequencing of genomic DNA for most patients. The published analysis was carried out like this. Adaptive's ImmunoSEQ software was the source of the TCR sequencing data for about 20 patients, while a few other patients were processed with MiXCR and VDJtools. CDR3 nucleotide sequences shared between donor and recipient were removed because their origin could not be assigned. To be classed as alloreactive, a clone needed at least 2-fold expansion over unstimulated cells and a minimum CFSE-low frequency of 0.002% (template counts) or 0.001% (read counts). Mappable clones were those detected in sequenced pre-transplant spleen, lymph node, or MLR CFSE-low populations of the donor or recipient. Cumulative frequency of alloreactive clones was calculated as a percentage of all sequences weighted by copy number. The table was pulled from immuneACCESS by TCRdb, which kept in-frame rearrangements only. Such tables lose some clones; where checked, under half of the loss comes from unresolved V genes, and the rest has no known cause. The V and J calls and clone size are taken from that table; D and trimming were inferred from the DNA. Across this sample there are over 40,000 clones, with around 93% seen only once. In total, the top ten clones hold about 5.5% of the sample.

Blood samples were collected up to 4 times in the first month after transplant and then at least monthly when available. This sequence originates from a human patient who received an intestinal transplant, so some T cells may come from the graft donor. The input for sequencing was PBMCs, taken about 800 days after a first intestinal transplant, on the day of a second.

CDR3 loop: CASGPGPGGETQYF. The sequence in DNA is TGTGCCAGCGGTCCGGGACCGGGAGGAGAGACCCAGTACTTC. The sequence is built from TRBV2 and TRBJ2-5; 7 bases in the middle match TRBD2. The germline V gene yields SNHLY for CDR1 and FYNNEI for CDR2. Unmatched junction bases come to 10, with V trimmed by 8 bases and J by 4 bases. The CDR3 runs 14 amino acids, cysteine and phenylalanine included. Only CDR3 DNA is held: 42 bases, read in frame from base 1.